A single T cell receptor (beta chain) is shown here with its context. The assay was immunoSEQ multiplex PCR, and TCRdb's table has in-frame clones only and misses some. The repertoire includes about 160,000 clones, approximately 86% of them detected once, and roughly 1.1% sits in the top ten. The germline V gene has CDR1 SGHRS and CDR2 YFSETQ. CDR3 length: 14 amino acids. J was trimmed by 3 bases and V by 5 bases; bases with no gene match: 5. The data were obtained in a study of blood T cell repertoires in COVID-19. Looking at the study overall: PBMCs, B-cell-depleted T cells, or T cells provided the cDNA or gDNA that made up the material.

Sequenced sample: peripheral blood. This sequence originates from a man aged 55 to 70 who had recovered from COVID-19. The chain couples TRBV5-1 to TRBJ2-7; TRBD1 aligns across 10 bases. The CDR3 sequence is CASRDWDRGYEQYF. The DNA for the CDR3 is TGCGCCAGCAGGGACTGGGACAGGGGCTACGAGCAGTACTTC. Drawing the rest from reference TRBV5-1 and TRBJ2-7, the complete variable domain is KAGVTQTPRYLIKTRGQQVTLSCSPISGHRSVSWYQQTPGQGLQFLFEYFSETQRNKGNFPGRFSGRQFSNSRSEMNVSTLELGDSALYLCASRDWDRGYEQYFGPGTRLTVT.